Below are 2 T cell receptor beta chains sequenced from a single sample in a study of tumor and adjacent non-tumor tissue in lung cancer. The library came from three nested PCR rounds adapted from ARM-PCR protocols. MiXCR, applied by TCRdb to the multiplex PCR reads, yields one record per CDR3 protein. The profile shows tens of thousands of distinct CDR3 sequences, just under 60% of them singletons. The template was RNA from unsorted bulk tissue. Sample: lung tumor tissue. The receptor set was obtained from a middle-aged man with non-small cell lung cancer.

The table lists this clonotype with many counts. V usage is TRBV6-5 and J usage is TRBJ2-5; TRBD1 matches 9 bases. The germline V gene encodes CDR1 MNHEY and CDR2 SVGAGI. Trimming removed 2 bases from V and 0 bases from J; junction bases left unmatched: 7. The CDR3 totals 17 residues. CDR3 sequence reads: CASSYQPGTGNQETQYF. The CDR3, as DNA: TGTGCCAGCAGTTACCAACCCGGGACAGGGAACCAAGAGACCCAGTACTTC.

The genes are TRBV24-1 and TRBJ2-5, with TRBD1 matching over 8 bases. After removal of 4 bases from V and 2 bases from J, the junction contained 8 bases not matched to a gene. In germline, CDR1 is KGHDR, CDR2 SFDVKD. The CDR3 covers 16 residues. As DNA, the CDR3 is TGTGCCACCAGTGAAACCGGGACAGGAACACAAGAGACCCAGTACTTC. Its translation is CATSETGTGTQETQYF.